This T cell receptor (beta chain) was identified during a study of human T cells and chemical hapten exposure. Overall study results and limits: TCRs above 1 in 1000 frequency stayed constant with DPC sensitization.

There are 15 residues in the CDR3. V gave up 1 base and J gave up 4 bases; unmatched junction bases: 5. The germline V gene has CDR1 SGHDT and CDR2 YYEEEE. Specified time point: patch test 1, 2 weeks after DPC sensitization. Treatment of the sample: therapeutic diphenylcyclopropenone sensitization with weekly scalp DPC. One entry per CDR3 protein, called by TCRdb with MiXCR from the RACE reads. The sample carries around 99,000 distinct CDR3 sequences, around 12% recorded once. This clonotype was seen many times. Its target is unknown. Sequences were derived from whole blood, sampled in connection with sensitization to the hapten diphenylcyclopropenone (DPC). The V gene is TRBV5-6, the J gene TRBJ1-2; 9 bases map to TRBD1. This clonotype originated in a middle-aged woman with alopecia areata. Some clones in this sample may be carry-over from other donors' samples. Here the CDR3 reads CASSLYRGQVYGYTF. CDR3 coding DNA: TGTGCCAGCAGCTTGTACAGGGGGCAGGTCTATGGCTACACCTTC.